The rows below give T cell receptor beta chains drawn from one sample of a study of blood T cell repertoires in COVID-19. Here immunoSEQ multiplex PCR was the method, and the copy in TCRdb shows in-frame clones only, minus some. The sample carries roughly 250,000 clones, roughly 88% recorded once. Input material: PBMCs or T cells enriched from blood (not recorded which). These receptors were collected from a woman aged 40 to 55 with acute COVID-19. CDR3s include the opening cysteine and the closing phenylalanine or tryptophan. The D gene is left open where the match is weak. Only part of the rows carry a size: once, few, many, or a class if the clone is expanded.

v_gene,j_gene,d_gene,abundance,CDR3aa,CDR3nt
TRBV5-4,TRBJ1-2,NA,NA,CASSLALKQGNYGYTF,TGTGCCAGCAGCTTGGCCCTAAAACAGGGTAACTATGGCTACACCTTC
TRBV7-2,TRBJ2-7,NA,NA,CASSLGSGTPSYEQYF,TGTGCCAGCAGCTTAGGTAGCGGAACGCCCTCCTACGAGCAGTACTTC
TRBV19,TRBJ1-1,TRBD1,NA,CASSVRGFGVGDTEAFF,TGTGCCAGTAGTGTCAGGGGGTTTGGGGTTGGGGACACTGAAGCTTTCTTT
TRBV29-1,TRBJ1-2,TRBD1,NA,CSVEGRGPLGYGYTF,TGCAGCGTTGAGGGCAGGGGGCCCCTGGGCTATGGCTACACCTTC
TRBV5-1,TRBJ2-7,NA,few,CASSLAKDRSSYEQYF,TGCGCCAGCAGCTTGGCCAAAGACAGATCTTCCTACGAGCAGTACTTC
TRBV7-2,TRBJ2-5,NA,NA,CASSPTIKETQYF,TGTGCCAGCAGCCCGACAATTAAAGAGACCCAGTACTTC
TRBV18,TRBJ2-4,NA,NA,CASSPMAGAGKNIQYF,TGTGCCAGCTCACCAATGGCGGGGGCCGGCAAAAACATTCAGTACTTC
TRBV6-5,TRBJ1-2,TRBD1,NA,CASRTGFTFRYGYTF,TGTGCCAGCAGGACAGGGTTCACTTTCCGCTATGGCTACACCTTC
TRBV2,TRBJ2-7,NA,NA,CASSDPEEASYEQYF,TGTGCCAGCAGTGATCCCGAGGAAGCGAGTTACGAGCAGTACTTC
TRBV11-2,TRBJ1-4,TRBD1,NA,CASSWGRGPQNEKLFF,TGTGCCAGCTCGTGGGGCAGGGGGCCGCAAAATGAAAAACTGTTTTTT
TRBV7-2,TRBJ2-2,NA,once,CASSLVSVQAGELFF,TGTGCCAGCAGCTTAGTGTCAGTTCAGGCCGGGGAGCTGTTTTTT
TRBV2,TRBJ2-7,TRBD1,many,CASSEEGQGAHEQYF,TGTGCCAGCAGTGAAGAGGGACAGGGGGCCCACGAGCAGTACTTC
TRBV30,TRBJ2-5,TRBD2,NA,CAWSVGMAGGQETQYF,TGTGCCTGGAGTGTAGGGATGGCGGGAGGGCAAGAGACCCAGTACTTC
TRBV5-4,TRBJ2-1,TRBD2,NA,CASSTGTSGGADEQFF,TGTGCCAGCAGCACCGGGACTAGCGGGGGGGCCGATGAGCAGTTCTTC
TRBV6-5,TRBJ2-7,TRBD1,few,CASSRDRGYEQYF,TGTGCCAGCAGCCGGGACAGGGGCTACGAGCAGTACTTC
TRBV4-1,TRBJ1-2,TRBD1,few,CASSHLDRGANYGYTF,TGCGCCAGCAGCCACCTCGACAGGGGGGCAAACTATGGCTACACCTTC
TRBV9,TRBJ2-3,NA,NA,CASSPGGAARDTQYF,TGTGCCAGCAGCCCCGGTGGGGCCGCAAGAGATACGCAGTATTTT
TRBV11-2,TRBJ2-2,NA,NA,CASGIGGQITGELFF,TGTGCCAGCGGCATCGGGGGGCAAATCACCGGGGAGCTGTTTTTT
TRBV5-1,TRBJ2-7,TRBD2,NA,CASSFPPGTSDIYEQYF,TGCGCCAGCAGCTTTCCGCCGGGGACTAGTGACATCTACGAGCAGTACTTC
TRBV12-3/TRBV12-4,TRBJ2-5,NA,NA,CASSFRETQYF,TGTGCCAGCAGTTTTCGGGAGACCCAGTACTTC
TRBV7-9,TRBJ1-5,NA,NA,CASSLARGGLGNQPQHF,TGTGCCAGCAGCTTAGCCCGAGGGGGATTGGGCAATCAGCCCCAGCATTTT
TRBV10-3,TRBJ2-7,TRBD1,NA,CAISSGTGERQQYF,TGTGCCATCAGCTCCGGGACAGGGGAAAGACAGCAGTACTTC
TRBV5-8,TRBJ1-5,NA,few,CASSLAGGPGWQPQHF,TGTGCCAGCAGCTTGGCCGGGGGGCCGGGGTGGCAGCCCCAGCATTTT
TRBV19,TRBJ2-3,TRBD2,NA,CASRRLAGAPTQYF,TGTGCCAGTAGGAGACTAGCGGGAGCCCCGACGCAGTATTTT
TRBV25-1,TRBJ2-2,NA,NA,CASSAPTGNTGELFF,TGTGCCAGCAGTGCCCCGACAGGGAACACCGGGGAGCTGTTTTTT
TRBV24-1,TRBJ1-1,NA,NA,CATRASGYSNTEAFF,TGTGCCACCAGAGCCTCGGGGTATTCGAACACTGAAGCTTTCTTT
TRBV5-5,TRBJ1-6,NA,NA,CASSLGATLGSPLHF,TGTGCCAGCAGCTTGGGGGCAACTTTGGGCTCACCCCTCCACTTT
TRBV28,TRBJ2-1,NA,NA,CASSLNRGGPPHNEQFF,TGTGCCAGCAGTTTAAATCGGGGTGGGCCACCTCACAATGAGCAGTTCTTC
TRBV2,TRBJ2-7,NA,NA,CASLPGAREQYF,TGTGCCAGCCTGCCGGGAGCGCGGGAGCAGTACTTC
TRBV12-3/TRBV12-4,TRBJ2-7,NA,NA,CASPAPEF,TGTGCCAGCCCCGCCCCAGAATTC
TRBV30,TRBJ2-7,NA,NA,CAWSKDRTSEQYF,TGTGCCTGGAGTAAGGACCGGACAAGCGAGCAGTACTTC
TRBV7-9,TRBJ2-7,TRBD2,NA,CASSFSGTGLYEQYF,TGTGCCAGCAGCTTTAGCGGGACTGGGTTGTACGAGCAGTACTTC
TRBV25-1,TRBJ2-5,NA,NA,CACRGRETQYF,TGTGCCTGCCGCGGGCGGGAGACCCAGTACTTC
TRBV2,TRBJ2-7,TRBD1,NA,CASRVTGGMYEQYF,TGTGCCAGCAGGGTTACAGGGGGCATGTACGAGCAGTACTTC
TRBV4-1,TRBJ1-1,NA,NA,CASSQGAGGMNTEAFF,TGCGCCAGCAGCCAAGGGGCGGGGGGGATGAACACTGAAGCTTTCTTT
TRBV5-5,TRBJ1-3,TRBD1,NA,CASRRGDSSGNTIYF,TGTGCCAGCAGGAGGGGGGACAGCTCTGGAAACACCATATATTTT
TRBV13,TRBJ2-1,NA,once,CASSLAGLYNEQFF,TGTGCCAGCAGCTTAGCGGGATTATACAATGAGCAGTTCTTC
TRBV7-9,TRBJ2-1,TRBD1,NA,CASSPRDRVWDEQFF,TGTGCCAGCAGCCCTAGGGACAGGGTATGGGATGAGCAGTTCTTC
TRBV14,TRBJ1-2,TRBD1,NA,CASSPRTGGSLQGYTF,TGTGCCAGCAGCCCCCGGACAGGGGGCTCATTGCAAGGCTACACCTTC
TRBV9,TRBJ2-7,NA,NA,CASSPQSGNTYEQYF,TGTGCCAGCAGCCCCCAGTCGGGAAACACCTACGAGCAGTACTTC
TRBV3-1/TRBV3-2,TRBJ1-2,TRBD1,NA,CASSRTGGLYGYTF,TGTGCCAGCAGCCGGACAGGGGGGCTCTATGGCTACACCTTC
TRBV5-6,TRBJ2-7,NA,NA,CASSLDRSPYEQYF,TGTGCCAGCAGCTTGGACAGGAGTCCCTACGAGCAGTACTTC
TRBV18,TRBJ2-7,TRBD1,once,CASSPAGTGVMGEQYF,TGTGCCAGCTCACCAGCAGGGACAGGGGTTATGGGCGAGCAGTACTTC
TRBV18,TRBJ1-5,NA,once,CASSGTPASNQPQHF,TGTGCCAGCTCAGGGACACCAGCAAGCAATCAGCCCCAGCATTTT
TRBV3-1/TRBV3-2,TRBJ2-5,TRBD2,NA,CASSQDSSGGGETQYF,TGTGCCAGCAGCCAAGACTCTAGCGGGGGTGGCGAGACCCAGTACTTC
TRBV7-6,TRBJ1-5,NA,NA,CASSSNKLDSPSNQPQHF,TGTGCCAGCAGCTCAAATAAACTGGACAGCCCTAGCAATCAGCCCCAGCATTTT
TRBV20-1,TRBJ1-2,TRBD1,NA,CSASDRGSLGYTF,TGCAGTGCTAGTGACAGGGGATCCCTTGGCTACACCTTC
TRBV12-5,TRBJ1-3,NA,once,CASGAVESGNTIYF,TGTGCTAGTGGGGCGGTGGAATCTGGAAACACCATATATTTT
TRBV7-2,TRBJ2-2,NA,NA,CASSLGGTGELFF,TGTGCCAGCAGCTTAGGCGGCACCGGGGAGCTGTTTTTT
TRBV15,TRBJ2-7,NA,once,CATSRVDSRPYEQYF,TGTGCCACCAGCAGAGTGGACTCCCGGCCCTACGAGCAGTACTTC
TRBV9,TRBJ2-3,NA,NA,CASSVSGGAGSDTQYF,TGTGCCAGCAGTGTAAGCGGCGGGGCCGGTTCAGATACGCAGTATTTT
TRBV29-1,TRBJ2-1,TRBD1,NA,CSVGADRGFGYNEQFF,TGCAGCGTTGGGGCTGACAGGGGATTCGGGTACAATGAGCAGTTCTTC
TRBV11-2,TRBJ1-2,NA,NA,CASSLAPGGGGYTF,TGTGCCAGCAGCTTAGCTCCCGGTGGGGGCGGCTACACCTTC
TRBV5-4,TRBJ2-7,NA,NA,CASSLSQGNEPYEQYF,TGTGCCAGCAGCTTGTCCCAGGGTAACGAACCCTACGAGCAGTACTTC